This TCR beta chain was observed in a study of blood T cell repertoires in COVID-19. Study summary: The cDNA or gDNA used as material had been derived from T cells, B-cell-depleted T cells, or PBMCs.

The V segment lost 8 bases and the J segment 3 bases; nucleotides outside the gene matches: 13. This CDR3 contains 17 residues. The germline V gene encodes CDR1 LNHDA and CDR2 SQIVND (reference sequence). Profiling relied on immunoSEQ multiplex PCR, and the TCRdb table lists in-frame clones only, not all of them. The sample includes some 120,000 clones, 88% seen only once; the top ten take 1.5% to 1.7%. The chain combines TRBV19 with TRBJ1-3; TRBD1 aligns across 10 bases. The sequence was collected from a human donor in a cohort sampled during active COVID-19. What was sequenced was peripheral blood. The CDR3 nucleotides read TGTGCCAGTGGGCGACGTCCCGGGACAGGGGTTGGAAACACCATATATTTT. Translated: CASGRRPGTGVGNTIYF.